This T cell receptor beta chain comes out of a study of early T cells in non-severe SARS-CoV-2 infection. For the study at large: Unsorted whole-blood RNA was sequenced in bulk, leaving chains unpaired.

The ends lost 6 bases at V and 4 bases at J; junction bases unmatched: 12. The CDR3 loop spans 15 amino acids. Germline CDR1 and CDR2: DFQATT and SNEGSKA (reference sequence). Points from the study as a whole: VDJdb matching skewed toward anti-spike CD8 responses, missing private and CD4 specificities.

About this clonotype: The antigen is not known.

Each single cDNA molecule received a unique molecular identifier. One entry per CDR3 protein results from TCRdb running MiXCR on the 5' RACE reads. The table lists 25,000 to 35,000 distinct CDR3 sequences, around 7% of them singletons, with about 3% in the top ten. The receptor was derived from an adult who was a healthcare worker with PCR-confirmed SARS-CoV-2 infection or an uninfected control (not recorded which). This chain connects TRBV20-1 to TRBJ2-1, with 7 bases that match TRBD2. The sequencing sample was made of whole blood. CDR3 in amino acids: CSALNLAVLYNEQFF. The CDR3 coding sequence is TGCAGTGCCCTCAACCTAGCGGTTCTTTACAATGAGCAGTTCTTC.